These T cell receptor beta chains were read from a single sample in a study of control samples from healthy donors and cancer patients. Only in-frame clones appear in the TCRdb table, and some are missing; sequencing was by immunoSEQ multiplex PCR. The sample shows some 120,000 clones, around 93% of them seen only once. Material for sequencing was PBMCs. The receptors come from a man between 45 and 60 years old with head and neck cancer. CDR3s include the opening cysteine and the closing phenylalanine or tryptophan. D genes are given only for firm matches. For some rows the clone size is stated as once, few or many, or as a class when expanded; others skip it.

TRBJ1-6 TRBV4-3 - - CASSPSVNIGAYNSPLHF TGCGCCAGCAGCCCTTCCGTGAACATTGGGGCCTATAATTCACCCCTCCACTTT
TRBJ2-3 TRBV12-3/TRBV12-4 - - CASSRDTQYF TGTGCCAGCTCGCGGGATACGCAGTATTTT
TRBJ2-5 TRBV6-2/TRBV6-3 - - CASSYEGGKETQYF TGTGCCAGCAGTTATGAGGGTGGTAAGGAGACCCAGTACTTC
TRBJ2-7 TRBV29-1 - - CSVVQGLAYEQYF TGCAGCGTTGTTCAGGGTCTAGCCTACGAGCAGTACTTC
TRBJ1-2 TRBV19 - - CASSAGRSTGNYGYTF TGTGCCAGTAGTGCAGGACGCTCCACAGGGAACTATGGCTACACCTTC
TRBJ1-5 TRBV4-3 - - CASSPSTGEGQPQHF TGCGCCAGCAGCCCCTCGACGGGGGAGGGTCAGCCCCAGCATTTT
TRBJ2-3 TRBV7-8 - - CASAGPSSTDTQYF TGTGCCAGCGCGGGACCATCTAGCACAGATACGCAGTATTTT
TRBJ2-5 TRBV14 - - CASSGGQSFGETQYF TGTGCCAGCTCCGGCGGACAGTCCTTCGGGGAGACCCAGTACTTC
TRBJ2-7 TRBV19 TRBD1 - CASSRRQGQRYEQYF TGTGCCAGTAGTCGAAGACAGGGCCAACGATACGAGCAGTACTTC
TRBJ2-2 TRBV11-1 TRBD1 - CASSPPTGAYTGELFF TGTGCCAGCAGCCCCCCGACAGGGGCCTACACCGGGGAGCTGTTTTTT
TRBJ2-7 TRBV4-3 - - CASSHVPQHSYEQYF TGCGCCAGCAGCCACGTACCACAGCACTCCTACGAGCAGTACTTC
TRBJ1-1 TRBV7-2 - - CASSRSGTLNTEAFF TGTGCCAGCAGCAGGTCAGGGACTCTGAACACTGAAGCTTTCTTT
TRBJ1-5 TRBV19 TRBD1 - CASSPNPGQGVQPQHF TGTGCCAGTAGTCCAAACCCGGGACAGGGGGTTCAGCCCCAGCATTTT
TRBJ2-7 TRBV6-2/TRBV6-3 - - CASSYDLQRPYEQYF TGTGCCAGCAGTTACGACCTACAGAGGCCCTACGAGCAGTACTTC
TRBJ2-7 TRBV5-1 - once CASSLVYDRLYEQYF TGCGCCAGCAGCTTGGTGTATGACAGGTTATACGAGCAGTACTTC
TRBJ2-5 TRBV5-4 TRBD1 - CASSHPSFDRGRETQYF TGTGCCAGCAGTCACCCCTCCTTTGACAGGGGCCGGGAGACCCAGTACTTC
TRBJ2-4 TRBV28 TRBD2 - CASSLLGGSVAKNIQYF TGTGCCAGCAGTTTATTGGGGGGGTCCGTCGCCAAAAACATTCAGTACTTC
TRBJ2-7 TRBV5-1 - - CASSLEGAYEQYF TGCGCCAGCAGCTTGGAGGGGGCCTACGAGCAGTACTTC
TRBJ1-5 TRBV7-2 TRBD1 - CASSFQGGNQPQHF TGTGCCAGCAGCTTTCAGGGGGGCAATCAGCCCCAGCATTTT
TRBJ2-1 TRBV6-1 TRBD2 once CASSANGLAGGTYNEQFF TGTGCCAGCAGTGCAAACGGACTAGCGGGGGGGACCTACAATGAGCAGTTCTTC
TRBJ1-5 TRBV5-6 - - CASSLGGYSSRNQPQHF TGTGCCAGCAGCTTAGGAGGGTATTCCTCAAGGAATCAGCCCCAGCATTTT
TRBJ2-7 TRBV7-9 - - CASSLFATGASEQYF TGTGCCAGCAGCTTATTCGCGACAGGTGCTAGTGAGCAGTACTTC
TRBJ1-6 TRBV6-5 - - CATRDSVGNSPLHF TGTGCCACCAGGGATAGCGTTGGAAATTCACCCCTCCACTTT
TRBJ1-2 TRBV7-9 - once CASSLRGTDGYTF TGTGCCAGCAGCTTAAGAGGGACGGATGGCTACACCTTC
TRBJ1-1 TRBV7-3 - - CASSLTTNTEAFF TGTGCCAGCAGCCTAACCACGAACACTGAAGCTTTCTTT
TRBJ1-5 TRBV6-5 - - CASSLSPINQPQHF TGTGCCAGCAGCCTAAGTCCAATCAATCAGCCCCAGCATTTT
TRBJ1-2 TRBV5-8 - - CASSSMGPAYGYTF TGTGCCAGCAGCTCAATGGGTCCTGCCTATGGCTACACCTTC
TRBJ2-7 TRBV30 TRBD1 - CAWSVSPPGQGFGYEQYF TGTGCCTGGAGTGTCAGCCCTCCGGGACAGGGTTTCGGCTACGAGCAGTACTTC
TRBJ1-1 TRBV5-1 - - CASSSGDMNTEAFF TGCGCCAGCAGCTCGGGGGATATGAACACTGAAGCTTTCTTT
TRBJ2-7 TRBV6-6 TRBD1 - CASSLGTGGSYEQYF TGTGCCAGCAGTCTAGGGACAGGGGGATCCTACGAGCAGTACTTC
TRBJ2-2 TRBV30 - once CAWRGARNTGELFF TGTGCCTGGAGGGGGGCGCGGAACACCGGGGAGCTGTTTTTT
TRBJ2-3 TRBV6-2/TRBV6-3 - - CASSLGADTQYF TGTGCCAGCAGTTTGGGAGCAGATACGCAGTATTTT
TRBJ2-2 TRBV19 - - CASSSDPGELFF TGTGCCAGTAGTAGCGACCCCGGGGAGCTGTTTTTT
TRBJ2-1 TRBV7-2 TRBD2 - CASSPGGLVNNEQFF TGTGCCAGCAGCCCTGGGGGACTAGTAAACAATGAGCAGTTCTTC
TRBJ2-2 TRBV6-4 TRBD2 - CASSDSWLAGGLNTGELFF TGTGCCAGCAGTGACTCTTGGCTAGCGGGGGGCCTTAACACCGGGGAGCTGTTTTTT
TRBJ2-4 TRBV4-3 - - CASSQEWTEQPPIQYF TGCGCCAGCAGCCAAGAATGGACAGAGCAGCCGCCGATTCAGTACTTC
TRBJ1-1 TRBV5-1 - - CASSLGSPTEAFF TGCGCCAGCAGTTTGGGTTCGCCCACTGAAGCTTTCTTT
TRBJ1-5 TRBV7-2 - - CASNTDGLSNQPQHF TGTGCCAGCAACACGGACGGATTAAGCAATCAGCCCCAGCATTTT
TRBJ1-2 TRBV21-1 - - CASNPAAYYGYTF TGTGCCAGCAACCCGGCCGCCTACTATGGCTACACCTTC
TRBJ1-1 TRBV18 - - CASSPTFSSGGTEAFF TGTGCCAGCTCACCAACCTTTTCGAGCGGCGGAACTGAAGCTTTCTTT
TRBJ2-2 TRBV2 - few CASTFTGELFF TGTGCCAGCACATTCACCGGGGAGCTGTTTTTT
TRBJ1-5 TRBV6-5 - - CASRISAYSNQPQHF TGTGCCAGTCGCATCTCGGCCTATAGCAATCAGCCCCAGCATTTT